Listed below are T cell receptor beta chains from one sample, sequenced in a study of blood T cells in healthy people across ages. TCRdb called the 5' RACE reads again in MiXCR, with one record for every CDR3 protein. The table lists a few hundred thousand distinct CDR3 sequences, approximately 47% of them singletons, with approximately 51% in the top ten. The source material was blood. Receptors originate from a man aged 55 to 69 in good health. The conserved cysteine and the conserved F or W are not part of the CDR3 here.

v_call	cdr3_aa
TRBV5-1	ASSPRGPPNEQY
TRBV5-8	ASSLTARRQETQY
TRBV20-1	SAPQTGPDETQY
TRBV4-2	ASSQRGEAGPAADTQY
TRBV6-2/TRBV6-3	ASGTSGLYDEQY
TRBV6-2/TRBV6-3	ASSYASPREQY
TRBV29-1	SVGAVTYEQY
TRBV7-2	ASSLGADYGYT
TRBV29-1	SVEVGANYGYT
TRBV29-1	SVERSGMGADTQY
TRBV20-1	SASSAGSSQNYGYT
TRBV6-6	ASSEGSTDTQY
TRBV20-1	SARRDSGTDTQY
TRBV4-1	ASSQDFLGLAGTPDEQY
TRBV6-2/TRBV6-3	ASSSASGGAGTDTQY
TRBV20-1	SASGQGANGCT
TRBV20-1	SARKTGLPTSIYEQY
TRBV7-2	ASSLGWGVQYEQF
TRBV11-2	ASSASAGISSYEQY
TRBV20-1	SASILGAKNIQY